Listed here is a single TCR beta chain. Its cognate antigen is unknown. The V and J ends lost 5 bases and 5 bases respectively, with 13 bases between them. Germline assignment: CDR1 SGHTA and CDR2 FQGTGA. The CDR3 runs to 14 residues. The repertoire was sequenced with immunoSEQ multiplex PCR; TCRdb's copy has only in-frame clones and lacks some. There are just under 30,000 clones in the sample; approximately 84% occur only once, and over 8.5% lies in the top ten. The sample comes from a study of early stage breast cancer tumors. At the level of the study: Roughly eight ER+/PR+/HER2- tumors were invasive ductal; a few were invasive lobular. Each sample averaged around 10-fold read coverage.

Study-wide points: Compared with adjacent normal breast tissue, tumors showed around 2.7-fold greater T cell density and higher clonality. Comparing each tissue with blood distinguished tumor from normal in about 85% of the 16 patients.

The sample taken for sequencing was blood. The clonotype comes from a person aged 50-59 years with breast cancer. V is TRBV7-3 and J is TRBJ2-4, with D possibly being TRBD1 (6 bases). The CDR3 DNA follows: TGTGCCAGCAGCCCCTGGACAGTAGAAAACATTCAGTACTTC. It is translated as CASSPWTVENIQYF.